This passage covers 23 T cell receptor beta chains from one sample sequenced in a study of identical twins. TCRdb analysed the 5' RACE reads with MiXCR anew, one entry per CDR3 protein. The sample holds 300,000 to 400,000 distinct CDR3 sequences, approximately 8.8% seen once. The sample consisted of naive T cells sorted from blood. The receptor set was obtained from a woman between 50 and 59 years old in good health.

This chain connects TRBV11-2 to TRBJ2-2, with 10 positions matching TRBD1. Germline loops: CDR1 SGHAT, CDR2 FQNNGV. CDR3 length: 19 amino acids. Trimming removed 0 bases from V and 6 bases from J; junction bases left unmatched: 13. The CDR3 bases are TGTGCCAGCAGCTTAGATCGCCGTAGACAGGGGGCGCTTGCCGGGGAGCTGTTTTTT. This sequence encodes CASSLDRRRQGALAGELFF.

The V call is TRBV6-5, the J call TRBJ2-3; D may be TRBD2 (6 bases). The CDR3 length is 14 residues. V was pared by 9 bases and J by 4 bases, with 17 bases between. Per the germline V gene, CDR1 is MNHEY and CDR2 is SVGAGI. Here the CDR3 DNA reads TGTGCCAGTACGCCGGAGGGGACTCCAGATACGCAGTATTTT. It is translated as CASTPEGTPDTQYF.

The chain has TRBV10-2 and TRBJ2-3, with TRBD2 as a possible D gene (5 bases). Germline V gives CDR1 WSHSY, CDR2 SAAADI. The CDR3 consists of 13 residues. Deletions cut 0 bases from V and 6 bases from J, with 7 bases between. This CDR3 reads CASSESRADTQYF. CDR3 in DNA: TGCGCCAGCAGTGAGTCGAGGGCGGATACGCAGTATTTT.

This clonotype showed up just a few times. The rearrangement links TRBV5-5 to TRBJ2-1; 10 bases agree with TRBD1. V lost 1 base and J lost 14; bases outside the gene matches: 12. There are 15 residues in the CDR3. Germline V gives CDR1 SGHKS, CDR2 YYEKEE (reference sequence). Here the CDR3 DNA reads TGTGCCAGCAGCTTGAGTGTTTCGGCCGGGACAGGGGAGTTCTTC. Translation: CASSLSVSAGTGEFF.

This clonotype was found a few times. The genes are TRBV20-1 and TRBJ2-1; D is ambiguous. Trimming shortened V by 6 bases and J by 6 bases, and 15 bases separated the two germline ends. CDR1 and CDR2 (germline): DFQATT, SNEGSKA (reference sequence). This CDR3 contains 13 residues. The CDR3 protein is CSAFLHGRNEQFF. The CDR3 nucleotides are TGCAGTGCCTTTTTACACGGCCGCAATGAGCAGTTCTTC.

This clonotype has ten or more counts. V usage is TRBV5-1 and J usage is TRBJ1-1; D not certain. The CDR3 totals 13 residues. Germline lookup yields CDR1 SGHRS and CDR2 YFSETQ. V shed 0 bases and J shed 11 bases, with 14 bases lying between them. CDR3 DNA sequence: TGCGCCAGCAGCTTGGACGGACCGGGAGGGGCTTTCTTT. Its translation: CASSLDGPGGAFF.

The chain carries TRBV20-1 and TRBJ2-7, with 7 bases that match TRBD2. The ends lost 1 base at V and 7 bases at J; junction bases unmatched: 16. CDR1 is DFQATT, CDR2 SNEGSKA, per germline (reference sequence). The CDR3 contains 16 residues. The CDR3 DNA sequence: TGCAGTGCTAGAGCCCCCCATGGGCGGGAGCCTTGGGAGCAGTACTTC. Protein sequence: CSARAPHGREPWEQYF.

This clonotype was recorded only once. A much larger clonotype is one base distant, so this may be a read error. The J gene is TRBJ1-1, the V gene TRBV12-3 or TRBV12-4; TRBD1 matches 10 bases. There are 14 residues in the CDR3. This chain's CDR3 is CACSPGQGHTEAFF. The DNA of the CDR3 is TGTGCCTGCAGTCCGGGACAGGGGCACACTGAAGCTTTCTTT.

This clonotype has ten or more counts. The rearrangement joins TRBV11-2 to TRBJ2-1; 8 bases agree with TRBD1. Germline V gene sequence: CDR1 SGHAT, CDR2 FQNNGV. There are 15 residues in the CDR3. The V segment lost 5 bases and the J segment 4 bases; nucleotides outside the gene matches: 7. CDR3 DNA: TGTGCCAGCAGCCGAGGACAGGGTGGGTACAATGAGCAGTTCTTC. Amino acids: CASSRGQGGYNEQFF. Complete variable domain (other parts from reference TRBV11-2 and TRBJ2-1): EAGVAQSPRYKIIEKRQSVAFWCNPISGHATLYWYQQILGQGPKLLIQFQNNGVVDDSQLPKDRFSAERLKGVDSTLKIQPAKLEDSAVYLCASSRGQGGYNEQFFGPGTRLTVL.

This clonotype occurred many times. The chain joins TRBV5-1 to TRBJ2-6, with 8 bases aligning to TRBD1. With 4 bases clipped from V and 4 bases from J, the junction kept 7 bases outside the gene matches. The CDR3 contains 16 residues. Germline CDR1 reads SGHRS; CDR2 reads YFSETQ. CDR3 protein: CASSEGQGTGANVLTF. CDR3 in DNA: TGCGCCAGCAGCGAAGGACAGGGTACCGGGGCCAACGTCCTGACTTTC.

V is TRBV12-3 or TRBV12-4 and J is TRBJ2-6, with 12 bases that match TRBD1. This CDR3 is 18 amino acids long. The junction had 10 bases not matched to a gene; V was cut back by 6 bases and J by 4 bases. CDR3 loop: CASSPGRDRGRGANVLTF. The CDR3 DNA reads TGTGCCAGCAGCCCAGGGCGGGACAGGGGGCGAGGGGCCAACGTCCTGACTTTC.

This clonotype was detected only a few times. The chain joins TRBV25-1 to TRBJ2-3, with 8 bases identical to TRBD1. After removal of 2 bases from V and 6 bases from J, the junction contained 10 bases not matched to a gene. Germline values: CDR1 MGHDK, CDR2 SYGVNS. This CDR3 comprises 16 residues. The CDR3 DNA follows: TGTGCCAGCAGTGAACCGGGACAGGCCCTCGGGGATACGCAGTATTTT. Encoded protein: CASSEPGQALGDTQYF.

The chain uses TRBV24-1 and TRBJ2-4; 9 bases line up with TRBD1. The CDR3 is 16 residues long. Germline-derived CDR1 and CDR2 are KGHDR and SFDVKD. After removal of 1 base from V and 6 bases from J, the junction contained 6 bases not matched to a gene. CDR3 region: CATSDLGDRGTNIQYF. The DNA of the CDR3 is TGTGCCACCAGTGATTTAGGAGACAGGGGGACAAACATTCAGTACTTC.

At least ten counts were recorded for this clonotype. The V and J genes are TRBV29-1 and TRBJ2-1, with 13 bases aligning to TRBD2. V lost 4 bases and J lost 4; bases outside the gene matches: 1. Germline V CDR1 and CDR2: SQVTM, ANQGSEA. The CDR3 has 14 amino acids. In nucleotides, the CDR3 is TGCAGCGTTGGGACTAGCGGGGGATACAATGAGCAGTTCTTC. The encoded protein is CSVGTSGGYNEQFF.

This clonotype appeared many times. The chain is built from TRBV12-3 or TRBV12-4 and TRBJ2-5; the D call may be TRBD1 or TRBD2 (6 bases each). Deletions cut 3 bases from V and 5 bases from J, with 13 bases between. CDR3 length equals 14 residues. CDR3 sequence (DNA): TGTGCCAGCAGTTTTCGGGGGCGAGGGGAGACCCAGTACTTC. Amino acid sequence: CASSFRGRGETQYF.

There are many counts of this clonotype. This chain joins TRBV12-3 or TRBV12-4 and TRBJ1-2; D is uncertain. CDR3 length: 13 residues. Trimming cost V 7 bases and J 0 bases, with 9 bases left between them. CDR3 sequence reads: CASTSSANYGYTF. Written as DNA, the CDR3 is TGTGCCAGCACCTCGTCGGCTAACTATGGCTACACCTTC.

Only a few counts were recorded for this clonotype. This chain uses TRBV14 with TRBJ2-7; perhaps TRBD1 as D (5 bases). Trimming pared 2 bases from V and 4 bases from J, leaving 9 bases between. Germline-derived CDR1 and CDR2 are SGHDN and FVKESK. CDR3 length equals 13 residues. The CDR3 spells CASSQQTAYEQYV. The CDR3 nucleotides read TGTGCCAGCAGCCAACAGACAGCGTACGAGCAGTACGTC.

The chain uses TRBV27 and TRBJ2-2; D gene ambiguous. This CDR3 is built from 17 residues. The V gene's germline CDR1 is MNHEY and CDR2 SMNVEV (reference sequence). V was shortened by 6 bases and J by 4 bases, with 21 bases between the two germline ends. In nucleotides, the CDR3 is TGTGCCAGCAGCCTGATCCCGATTGGCGCAGGCACCGGGGAGCTGTTTTTT. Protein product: CASSLIPIGAGTGELFF.

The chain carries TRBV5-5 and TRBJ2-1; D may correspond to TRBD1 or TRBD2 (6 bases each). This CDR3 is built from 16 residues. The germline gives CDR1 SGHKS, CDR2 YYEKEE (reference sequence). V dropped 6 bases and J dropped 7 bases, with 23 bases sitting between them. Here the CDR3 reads CASNPEGGTVGNEQFF. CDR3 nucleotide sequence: TGTGCCAGCAACCCCGAGGGGGGCACAGTAGGGAATGAGCAGTTCTTC.

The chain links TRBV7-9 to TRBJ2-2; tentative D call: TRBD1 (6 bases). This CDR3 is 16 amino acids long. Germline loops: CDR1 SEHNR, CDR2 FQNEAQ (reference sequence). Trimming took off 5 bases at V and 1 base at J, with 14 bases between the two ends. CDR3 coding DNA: TGTGCCAGCAGCCAGCCGGGACAAGGGAACACCGGGGAGCTGTTTTTT. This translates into CASSQPGQGNTGELFF.

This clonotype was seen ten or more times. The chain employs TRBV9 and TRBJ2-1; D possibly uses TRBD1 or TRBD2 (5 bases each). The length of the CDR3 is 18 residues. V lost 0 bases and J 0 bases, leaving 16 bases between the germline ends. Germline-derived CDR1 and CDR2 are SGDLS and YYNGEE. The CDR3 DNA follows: TGTGCCAGCAGCGTAGAGTGGGACCCCACCGCCTCCTACAATGAGCAGTTCTTC. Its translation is CASSVEWDPTASYNEQFF. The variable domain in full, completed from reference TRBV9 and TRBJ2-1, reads DSGVTQTPKHLITATGQRVTLRCSPRSGDLSVYWYQQSLDQGLQFLIQYYNGEERAKGNILERFSAQQFPDLHSELNLSSLELGDSALYFCASSVEWDPTASYNEQFFGPGTRLTVL.

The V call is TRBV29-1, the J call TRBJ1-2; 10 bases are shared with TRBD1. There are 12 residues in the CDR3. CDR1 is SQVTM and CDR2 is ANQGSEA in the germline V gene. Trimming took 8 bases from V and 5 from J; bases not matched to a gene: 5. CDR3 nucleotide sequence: TGCAGCATCGGGACAGGGGTATATGGCTACACCTTC. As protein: CSIGTGVYGYTF.

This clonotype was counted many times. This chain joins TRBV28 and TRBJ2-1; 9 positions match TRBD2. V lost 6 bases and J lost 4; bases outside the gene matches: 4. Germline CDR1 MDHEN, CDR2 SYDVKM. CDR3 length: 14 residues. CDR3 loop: CASRRLAAYNEQFF. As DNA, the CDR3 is TGTGCCAGCAGAAGACTAGCGGCGTACAATGAGCAGTTCTTC.